The entry below gives a single T cell receptor beta chain sequence along with its context. The data were obtained in a study of blood T cell repertoires in COVID-19. The CDR3 length is 17 residues. Unmatched junction bases numbered 9, after V lost 4 bases and J lost 0 bases. Germline V gene lookup returns CDR1 LNHDA and CDR2 SQIVND (reference sequence). Some clones are missing from TCRdb's copy, which holds only in-frame ones; the method was immunoSEQ multiplex PCR. The data contain some 180,000 clones, about 86% of them singletons. Input material: peripheral blood. The genes are TRBV19 and TRBJ1-1; 9 nucleotides line up with TRBD1. The TCR was taken from a woman in her 70s who had recovered from COVID-19. For the CDR3, the DNA is TGTGCCAGTAGTAGGGGACAGGGTGTGGGGATGAACACTGAAGCTTTCTTT. Protein product: CASSRGQGVGMNTEAFF. Combining the CDR3 with reference TRBV19 and TRBJ1-1 gives the whole variable domain DGGITQSPKYLFRKEGQNVTLSCEQNLNHDAMYWYRQDPGQGLRLIYYSQIVNDFQKGDIAEGYSVSREKKESFPLTVTSAQKNPTAFYLCASSRGQGVGMNTEAFFGQGTRLTVV.